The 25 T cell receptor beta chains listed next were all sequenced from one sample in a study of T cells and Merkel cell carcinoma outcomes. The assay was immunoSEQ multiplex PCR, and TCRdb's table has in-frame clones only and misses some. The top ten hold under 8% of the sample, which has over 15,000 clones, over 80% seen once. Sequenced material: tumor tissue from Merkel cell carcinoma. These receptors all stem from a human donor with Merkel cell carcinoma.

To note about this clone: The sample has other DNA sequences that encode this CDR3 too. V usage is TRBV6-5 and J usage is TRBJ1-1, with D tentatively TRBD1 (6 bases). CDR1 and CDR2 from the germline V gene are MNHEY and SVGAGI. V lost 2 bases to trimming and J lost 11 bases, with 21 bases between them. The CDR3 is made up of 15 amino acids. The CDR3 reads CASSYQSRDTIGAFF. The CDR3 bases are TGTGCCAGCAGTTACCAGTCCCGGGACACGATAGGGGCTTTCTTT.

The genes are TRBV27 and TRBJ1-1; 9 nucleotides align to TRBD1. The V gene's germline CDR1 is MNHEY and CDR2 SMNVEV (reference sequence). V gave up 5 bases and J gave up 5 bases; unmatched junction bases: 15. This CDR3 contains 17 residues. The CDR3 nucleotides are TGTGCCAGCAGTCCAGGTCCCGGGACAGGGACGAGAACTGAAGCTTTCTTT. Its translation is CASSPGPGTGTRTEAFF.

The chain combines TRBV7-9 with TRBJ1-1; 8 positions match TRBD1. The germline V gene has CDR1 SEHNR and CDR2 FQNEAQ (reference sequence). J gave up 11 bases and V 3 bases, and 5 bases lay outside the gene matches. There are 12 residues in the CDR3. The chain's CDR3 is CASSFYRGSAFF. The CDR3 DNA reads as TGTGCCAGCAGCTTTTACAGGGGGTCGGCTTTCTTT. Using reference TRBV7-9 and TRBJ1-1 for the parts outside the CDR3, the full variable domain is DTGVSQNPRHKITKRGQNVTFRCDPISEHNRLYWYRQTLGQGPEFLTYFQNEAQLEKSRLLSDRFSAERPKGSFSTLEIQRTEQGDSAMYLCASSFYRGSAFFGQGTRLTVV.

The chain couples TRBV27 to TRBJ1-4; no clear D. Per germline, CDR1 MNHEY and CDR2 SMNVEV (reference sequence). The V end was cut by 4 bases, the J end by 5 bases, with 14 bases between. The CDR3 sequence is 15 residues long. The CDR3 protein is CASSSLDWWNEKLFF. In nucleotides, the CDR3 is TGTGCCAGCAGTTCCCTGGACTGGTGGAATGAAAAACTGTTTTTT.

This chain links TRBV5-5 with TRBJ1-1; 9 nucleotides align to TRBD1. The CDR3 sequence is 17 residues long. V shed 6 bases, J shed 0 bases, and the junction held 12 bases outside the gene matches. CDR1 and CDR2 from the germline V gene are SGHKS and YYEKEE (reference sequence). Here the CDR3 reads CASIWLQGAALNTEAFF. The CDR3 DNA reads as TGTGCCAGCATCTGGTTACAGGGGGCGGCTCTGAACACTGAAGCTTTCTTT.

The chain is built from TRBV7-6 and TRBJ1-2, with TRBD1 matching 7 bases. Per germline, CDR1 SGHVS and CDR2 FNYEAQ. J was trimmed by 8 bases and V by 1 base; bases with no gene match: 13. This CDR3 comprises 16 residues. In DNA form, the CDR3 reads TGTGCCAGCAGCTTAGAGGGCAGGGGGAGTACAGGGGGCTACACCTTC. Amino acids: CASSLEGRGSTGGYTF.

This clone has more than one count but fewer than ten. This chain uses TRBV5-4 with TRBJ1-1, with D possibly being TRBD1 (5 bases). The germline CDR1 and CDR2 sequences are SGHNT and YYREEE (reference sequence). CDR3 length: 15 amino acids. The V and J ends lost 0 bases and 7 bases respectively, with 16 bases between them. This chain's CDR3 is CASSLGAGPASEAFF. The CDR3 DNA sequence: TGTGCCAGCAGCTTGGGAGCGGGGCCGGCAAGTGAAGCTTTCTTT.

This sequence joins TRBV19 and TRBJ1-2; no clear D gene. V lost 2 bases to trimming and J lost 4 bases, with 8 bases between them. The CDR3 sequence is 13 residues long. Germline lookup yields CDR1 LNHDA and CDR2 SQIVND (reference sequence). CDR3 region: CASSISGRYGYTF. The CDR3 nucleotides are TGTGCCAGTAGTATATCGGGCCGCTATGGCTACACCTTC. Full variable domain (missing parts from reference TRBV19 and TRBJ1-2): DGGITQSPKYLFRKEGQNVTLSCEQNLNHDAMYWYRQDPGQGLRLIYYSQIVNDFQKGDIAEGYSVSREKKESFPLTVTSAQKNPTAFYLCASSISGRYGYTFGSGTRLTVV.

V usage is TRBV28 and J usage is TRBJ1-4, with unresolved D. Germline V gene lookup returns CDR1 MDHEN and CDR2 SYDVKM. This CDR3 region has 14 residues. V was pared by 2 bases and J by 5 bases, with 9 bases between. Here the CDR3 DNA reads TGTGCCAGCAGTTTAACGGTGAGGAATGAAAAACTGTTTTTT. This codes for CASSLTVRNEKLFF.

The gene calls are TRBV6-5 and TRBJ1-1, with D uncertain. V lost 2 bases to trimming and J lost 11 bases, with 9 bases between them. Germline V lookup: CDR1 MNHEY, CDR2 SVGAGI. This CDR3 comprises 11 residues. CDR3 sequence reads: CASSYVADAFF. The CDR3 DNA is TGTGCCAGCAGTTACGTCGCAGATGCTTTCTTT.

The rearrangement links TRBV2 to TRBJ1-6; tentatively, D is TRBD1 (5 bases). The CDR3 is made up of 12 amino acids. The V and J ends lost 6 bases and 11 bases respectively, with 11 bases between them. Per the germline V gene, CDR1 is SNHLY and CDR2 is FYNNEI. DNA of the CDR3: TGTGCCAGCAGGGGGGAGTCGACACCCCTCCACTTT. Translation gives CASRGESTPLHF.

The CDR3 loop reads CASSQPPFSGENNEQFF. The CDR3 coding sequence is TGCGCCAGCAGCCAACCCCCATTTAGCGGGGAGAACAATGAGCAGTTCTTC. This sequence joins TRBV4-1 and TRBJ2-1, with TRBD2 matching over 8 bases. Germline CDR1 MGHRA, CDR2 YSYEKL. This CDR3 contains 17 residues. Unmatched junction bases numbered 11, after V lost 2 bases and J lost 5 bases.

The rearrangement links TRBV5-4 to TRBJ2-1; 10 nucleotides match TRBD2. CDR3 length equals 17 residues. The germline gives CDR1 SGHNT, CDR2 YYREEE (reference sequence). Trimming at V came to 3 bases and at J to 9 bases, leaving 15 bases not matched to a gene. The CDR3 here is CASSSGLLAGVETEQFF. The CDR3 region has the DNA TGTGCCAGCAGCTCCGGCCTCCTAGCGGGAGTAGAAACTGAGCAGTTCTTC.

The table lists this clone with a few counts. The chain's CDR3 is CASSQENSPLHF. DNA of the CDR3: TGCGCCAGCAGCCAAGAGAATTCACCCCTCCACTTT. The J gene is TRBJ1-6, the V gene TRBV4-1; D not certain. Looked up from germline, CDR1 is MGHRA and CDR2 is YSYEKL. V lost 0 bases and J lost 7, with 1 base in between. The CDR3 sequence is 12 residues long.

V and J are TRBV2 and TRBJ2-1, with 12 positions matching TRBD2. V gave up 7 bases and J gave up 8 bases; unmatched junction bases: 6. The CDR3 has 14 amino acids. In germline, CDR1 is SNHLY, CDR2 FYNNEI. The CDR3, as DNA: TGTGCCAGCACCCGGCTAGCGGGAGGGGATGAGCAGTTCTTC. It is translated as CASTRLAGGDEQFF.

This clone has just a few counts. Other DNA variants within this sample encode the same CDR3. CDR3 coding DNA: TGTGCCAGCAGCGTAGGTGGGGACTCCTACGAGCAGTACTTC. As protein: CASSVGGDSYEQYF. The rearrangement joins TRBV9 to TRBJ2-7; no clear D. The germline V gene has CDR1 SGDLS and CDR2 YYNGEE. Trimming stripped 0 bases from V and 0 bases from J, with 7 bases between. The CDR3 runs 14 residues. Together with reference TRBV9 and TRBJ2-7, the CDR3 gives the full variable domain: DSGVTQTPKHLITATGQRVTLRCSPRSGDLSVYWYQQSLDQGLQFLIQYYNGEERAKGNILERFSAQQFPDLHSELNLSSLELGDSALYFCASSVGGDSYEQYFGPGTRLTVT.

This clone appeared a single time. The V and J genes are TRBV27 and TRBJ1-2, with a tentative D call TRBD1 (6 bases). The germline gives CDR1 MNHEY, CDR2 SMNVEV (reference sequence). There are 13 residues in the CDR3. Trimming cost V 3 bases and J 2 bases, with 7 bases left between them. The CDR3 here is CASSFQGNYGYTF. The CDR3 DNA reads TGTGCCAGCAGTTTTCAGGGGAACTATGGCTACACCTTC.

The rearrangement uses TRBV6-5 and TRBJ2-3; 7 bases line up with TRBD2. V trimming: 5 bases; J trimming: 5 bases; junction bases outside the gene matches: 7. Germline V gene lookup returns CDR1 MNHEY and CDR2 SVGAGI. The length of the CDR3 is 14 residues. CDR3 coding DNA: TGTGCCAGCAGTCCCTCGGGGGGTGGAGATACGCAGTATTTT. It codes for CASSPSGGGDTQYF.

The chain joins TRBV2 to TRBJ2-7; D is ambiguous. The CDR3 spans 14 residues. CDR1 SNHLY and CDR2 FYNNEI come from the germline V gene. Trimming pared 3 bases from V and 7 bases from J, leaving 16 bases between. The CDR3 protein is CASSDFMGSEEQYF. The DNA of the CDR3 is TGTGCCAGCAGTGATTTTATGGGAAGCGAAGAGCAGTACTTC.

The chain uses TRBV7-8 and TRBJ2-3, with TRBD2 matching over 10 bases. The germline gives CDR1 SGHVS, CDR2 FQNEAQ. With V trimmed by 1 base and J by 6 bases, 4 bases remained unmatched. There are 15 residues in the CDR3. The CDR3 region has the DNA TGTGCCAGCAGCTTAGGGCCAGCGGGAGGGGATACGCAGTATTTT. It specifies CASSLGPAGGDTQYF.

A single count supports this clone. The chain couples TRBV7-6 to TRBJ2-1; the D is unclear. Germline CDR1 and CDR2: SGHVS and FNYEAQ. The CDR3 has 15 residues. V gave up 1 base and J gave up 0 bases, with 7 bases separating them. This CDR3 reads CASSLETGSYNEQFF. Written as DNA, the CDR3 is TGTGCCAGCAGCTTAGAGACCGGCTCCTACAATGAGCAGTTCTTC.

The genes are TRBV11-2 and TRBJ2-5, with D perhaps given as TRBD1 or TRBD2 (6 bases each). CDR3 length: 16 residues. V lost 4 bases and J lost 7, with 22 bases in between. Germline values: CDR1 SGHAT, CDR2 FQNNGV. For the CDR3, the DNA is TGTGCCAGCAGCTCGGGGGCCCCGCTCGCCTTGGGGACCCAGTACTTC. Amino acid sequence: CASSSGAPLALGTQYF.

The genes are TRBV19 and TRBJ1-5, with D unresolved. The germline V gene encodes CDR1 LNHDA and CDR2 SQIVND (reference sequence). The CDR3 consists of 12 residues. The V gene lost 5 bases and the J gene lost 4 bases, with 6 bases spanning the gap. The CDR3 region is CASSLLNQPQHF. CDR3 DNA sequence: TGTGCCAGTAGTCTACTGAATCAGCCCCAGCATTTT.

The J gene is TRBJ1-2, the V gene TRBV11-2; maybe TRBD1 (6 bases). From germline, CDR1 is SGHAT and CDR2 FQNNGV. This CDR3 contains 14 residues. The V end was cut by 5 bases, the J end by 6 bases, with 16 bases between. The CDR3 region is CASSLATGVDGYTF. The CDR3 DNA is TGTGCCAGCAGCCTCGCGACAGGTGTGGATGGCTACACCTTC.

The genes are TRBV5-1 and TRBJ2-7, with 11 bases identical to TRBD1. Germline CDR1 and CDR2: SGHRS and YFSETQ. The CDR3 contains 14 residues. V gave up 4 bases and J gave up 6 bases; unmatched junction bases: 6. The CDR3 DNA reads TGCGCCAGCAGCATAGGACAGGGGGCGATCGAGCAGTACTTC. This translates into CASSIGQGAIEQYF.